This entry concerns a single TCR beta chain. Its target is unknown. Both 60 Vbeta primers and 13 Jbeta primers went into the PCR. As processed by the authors: The authors later counted 65 million to 90 million unique TCR beta chains, some 9.9 million of them shared. Data came from immunoSEQ multiplex PCR; TCRdb stores just in-frame clones and leaves some out. Clonal size and the V and J genes are those of that table, whereas D and trimming came from the DNA. Here the sample spans over 110,000 clones, about 80% being singletons. V lost 3 bases and J lost 3, with 11 bases in between. The germline gives CDR1 MDHEN, CDR2 SYDVKM. CDR3 length: 14 residues. These data originate in a study of cytomegalovirus exposure and HLA in healthy donors. Whole-study results and caveats: Listed as cytomegalovirus-associated were more than 150 TCR beta chains. Per a later analysis, 15,000 to 20,000 TCR beta sequences showed association with HLA alleles at 0.05 false discovery rate. Many donors shared some public TCRs, even though most TCR sequences were rare.

The sequenced sample consisted of PBMCs. This TCR came from a woman in her sixties or seventies in good health and CMV-seropositive. The chain combines TRBV28 with TRBJ1-2; D unclear. The CDR3 sequence is CASSLERMHYGYTF. The CDR3 DNA follows: TGTGCCAGCAGTTTGGAGAGGATGCACTATGGCTACACCTTC.